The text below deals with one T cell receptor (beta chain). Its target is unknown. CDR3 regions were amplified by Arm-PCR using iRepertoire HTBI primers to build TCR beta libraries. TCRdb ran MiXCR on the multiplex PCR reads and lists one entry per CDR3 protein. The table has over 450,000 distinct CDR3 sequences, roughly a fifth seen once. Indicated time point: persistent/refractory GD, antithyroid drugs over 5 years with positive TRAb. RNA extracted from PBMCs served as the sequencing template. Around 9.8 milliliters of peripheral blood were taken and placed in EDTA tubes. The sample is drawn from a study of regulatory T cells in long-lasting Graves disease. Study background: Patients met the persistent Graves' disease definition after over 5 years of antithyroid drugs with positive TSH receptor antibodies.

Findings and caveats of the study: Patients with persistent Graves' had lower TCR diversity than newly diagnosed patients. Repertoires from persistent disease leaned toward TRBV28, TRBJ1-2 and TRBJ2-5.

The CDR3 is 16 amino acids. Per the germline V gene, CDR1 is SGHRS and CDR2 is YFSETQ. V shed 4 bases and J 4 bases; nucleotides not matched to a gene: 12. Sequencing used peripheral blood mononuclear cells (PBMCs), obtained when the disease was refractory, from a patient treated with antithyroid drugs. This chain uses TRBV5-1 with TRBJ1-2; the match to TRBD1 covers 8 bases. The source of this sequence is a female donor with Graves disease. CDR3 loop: CASSPNQGQGAYGYTF. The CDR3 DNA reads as TGCGCCAGCAGCCCCAATCAAGGACAGGGCGCCTATGGCTACACCTTC.